Listed below are T cell receptor beta chains from one sample, sequenced in a study of blood T cell repertoires in COVID-19. Assay used: immunoSEQ multiplex PCR; TCRdb lists only in-frame clones, some missing. The sample lists approximately 180,000 clones; around nine tenths were seen once. Sequencing was done on a sample of peripheral blood. These receptors were taken from a man over 45 with acute or convalescent COVID-19. Both conserved end residues are part of each CDR3. The D gene is left open where the match is weak. Clone size is not always given. Where it is, it says once, few, many or a class for expanded clones.

TRBV9	NA	13	once	TRBJ2-3	CASSVSPTDTQYF	TGTGCCAGCAGCGTATCTCCGACAGATACGCAGTATTTT
TRBV20-1	NA	11	NA	TRBJ1-1	CSASQTSEAFF	TGCAGTGCTAGCCAAACCAGTGAAGCTTTCTTT
TRBV12-3/TRBV12-4	TRBD1	13	NA	TRBJ1-1	CASRDRGTDGAFF	TGTGCCAGCAGAGACAGGGGGACGGACGGAGCTTTCTTT
TRBV7-2	TRBD1	15	once	TRBJ1-2	CASSLALGTGASYTF	TGTGCCAGCAGCTTAGCGCTGGGGACAGGGGCCTCCTACACCTTC
TRBV4-2	TRBD1	16	NA	TRBJ2-5	CASSHGDRGRQETQYF	TGTGCCAGCAGCCATGGGGACAGGGGAAGACAAGAGACCCAGTACTTC
TRBV18	NA	15	NA	TRBJ1-5	CASSPDMVSGQPQHF	TGTGCCAGCTCACCAGATATGGTATCGGGTCAGCCCCAGCATTTT
TRBV5-8	NA	14	NA	TRBJ2-1	CASSLDRSYNEQFF	TGTGCCAGCAGCTTGGACAGGAGTTACAATGAGCAGTTCTTC
TRBV3-1/TRBV3-2	NA	13	NA	TRBJ1-4	CASSQDGGGKLFF	TGTGCCAGCAGCCAAGATGGGGGCGGCAAACTGTTTTTT
TRBV28	NA	17	few	TRBJ1-3	CASSVGGSGNSGNTIYF	TGTGCCAGCAGTGTCGGTGGGTCAGGCAACTCTGGAAACACCATATATTTT
TRBV5-4	TRBD1	14	NA	TRBJ1-1	CASSWDRASTEAFF	TGTGCCAGCAGTTGGGACAGGGCGAGCACTGAAGCTTTCTTT
TRBV5-1	NA	15	NA	TRBJ2-1	CASSVGGSSYNEQFF	TGCGCCAGCAGCGTCGGGGGAAGCTCCTACAATGAGCAGTTCTTC
TRBV6-6	NA	15	many	TRBJ2-1	CASRRRATSYNEQFF	TGTGCCAGCAGGAGGCGCGCGACGTCCTACAATGAGCAGTTCTTC
TRBV12-3/TRBV12-4	NA	11	once	TRBJ1-1	CASQRRTEAFF	TGTGCCAGCCAGCGTCGGACTGAAGCTTTCTTT
TRBV27	NA	12	NA	TRBJ1-6	CASSFGDSPLHF	TGTGCCAGCAGTTTCGGGGATTCACCCCTCCACTTT
TRBV19	NA	14	NA	TRBJ2-1	CASNPDSSFNEQFF	TGTGCCAGTAATCCGGACTCATCCTTCAATGAGCAGTTCTTC
TRBV19	TRBD1	18	NA	TRBJ1-4	CASSMIPGQGGKGEKLFF	TGTGCCAGTAGTATGATCCCGGGACAGGGTGGAAAAGGGGAAAAACTGTTTTTT
TRBV27	NA	14	NA	TRBJ2-2	CASRRDLSTGELFF	TGTGCCAGCAGACGGGACTTAAGCACCGGGGAGCTGTTTTTT
TRBV19	TRBD2	16	NA	TRBJ2-3	CASSSWLRGGPDTQYF	TGTGCCTCGTCCTCTTGGTTGCGGGGGGGGCCCGATACGCAGTATTTT
TRBV7-9	TRBD2	15	NA	TRBJ2-1	CASSTGTSGYNEQFF	TGTGCCAGCAGCACTGGGACTAGCGGCTACAATGAGCAGTTCTTC
TRBV27	TRBD2	14	NA	TRBJ2-7	CATAVTSGTYEQYF	TGTGCCACCGCGGTCACTAGCGGGACCTACGAGCAGTACTTC
TRBV18	NA	16	NA	TRBJ2-2	CASSPGGLANTGELFF	TGTGCCAGCTCACCAGGGGGCCTAGCGAACACCGGGGAGCTGTTTTTT
TRBV5-4	TRBD2	15	NA	TRBJ2-3	CASSLGGGAADTQYF	TGTGCCAGCAGCTTGGGCGGGGGGGCTGCAGATACGCAGTATTTT
TRBV9	TRBD2	16	NA	TRBJ2-3	CASSVELAGRTDTQYF	TGTGCCAGCAGCGTAGAACTAGCGGGACGGACAGATACGCAGTATTTT
TRBV9	NA	16	once	TRBJ2-5	CASSVSGAVGEETQYF	TGTGCCAGCAGCGTGTCCGGAGCGGTGGGAGAAGAGACCCAGTACTTC
TRBV4-2	NA	14	NA	TRBJ2-7	CASSQDTASYEQYF	TGTGCCAGCAGCCAAGATACAGCCTCCTACGAGCAGTACTTC
TRBV6-2/TRBV6-3	TRBD1	15	NA	TRBJ2-7	CASSPPGQGAKEQYF	TGTGCCAGCAGCCCCCCGGGACAGGGGGCAAAGGAGCAGTACTTC
TRBV7-9	NA	13	NA	TRBJ2-7	CASSSQGHYEQYF	TGTGCCAGCAGCTCTCAGGGTCACTACGAGCAGTACTTC
TRBV3-1/TRBV3-2	NA	13	NA	TRBJ1-1	CASSPSSYTEAFF	TGTGCCAGCAGCCCCAGTTCTTACACTGAAGCTTTCTTT
TRBV6-2/TRBV6-3	NA	15	NA	TRBJ1-2	CASSYPPGQIWAWTF	TGTGCCAGCAGTTACCCCCCCGGACAGATCTGGGCTTGGACCTTC
TRBV28	NA	13	NA	TRBJ1-6	CASSLPQERPLHF	TGTGCCAGCAGTCTCCCACAGGAGCGACCCCTCCACTTT
TRBV21-1	NA	18	NA	TRBJ1-2	CASSKSPGLQGGSRGYTF	TGTGCCAGCAGCAAAAGTCCCGGGCTACAGGGTGGGTCTAGGGGCTACACCTTC
TRBV6-5	TRBD1	13	NA	TRBJ1-1	CAAATGGRTEAFF	TGTGCCGCGGCTACAGGGGGACGAACTGAAGCTTTCTTT
TRBV15	TRBD1	15	NA	TRBJ1-1	CATSRGDRGNPKAFF	TGTGCCACCAGCAGAGGGGACAGGGGTAATCCTAAAGCTTTCTTT
TRBV19	TRBD1	13	NA	TRBJ1-2	CAISPGQAYGYTF	TGTGCCATCTCTCCGGGACAGGCCTATGGCTACACCTTC
TRBV9	NA	15	NA	TRBJ2-5	CASSTQGNLRETQYF	TGTGCCAGCAGCACCCAGGGAAACCTTAGAGAGACCCAGTACTTC
TRBV28	NA	12	NA	TRBJ1-2	CASSFRNYGYTF	TGTGCCAGCAGTTTTAGAAACTATGGCTACACCTTC
TRBV7-2	TRBD1	18	NA	TRBJ2-2	CASSLNPPGTANTGELFF	TGTGCCAGCAGCTTAAACCCTCCCGGGACAGCAAACACCGGGGAGCTGTTTTTT
TRBV27	NA	13	once	TRBJ1-2	CASSLPGLDGYTF	TGTGCCAGCAGTTTACCCGGGTTGGATGGCTACACCTTC
TRBV30	TRBD1	15	once	TRBJ1-1	CAWRTATGRGTEAFF	TGTGCCTGGAGGACCGCGACAGGGCGGGGCACTGAAGCTTTCTTT